The next 26 T cell receptor beta chains were all read from a single sample in a study of blood T cell repertoires in COVID-19. Produced via immunoSEQ multiplex PCR; TCRdb's table is partial and in-frame only. The sample has 150,000 to 200,000 clones; about four fifths are singletons. The specimen was peripheral blood. These receptors were taken from a man aged 65-85 years with active or convalescent COVID-19.

The table lists this clone with a few counts. This chain joins TRBV12-3 or TRBV12-4 and TRBJ2-7; D is possibly TRBD2 (6 bases). The V gene lost 6 bases and the J gene lost 4 bases, with 13 bases spanning the gap. The CDR3 runs 13 residues. CDR3 sequence: CASRAGNTYEQYF. The DNA of the CDR3 is TGTGCCAGCAGGGCGGGGAATACGTACGAGCAGTACTTC.

The chain carries TRBV11-2 and TRBJ2-3; perhaps TRBD2 as D (5 bases). The CDR3 runs 19 residues. V shed 0 bases and J shed 1 base, with 20 bases lying between them. CDR1 is SGHAT and CDR2 is FQNNGV in the germline V gene. The CDR3 loop is CASSLDPGRAEAGTDTQYF. In DNA form, the CDR3 reads TGTGCCAGCAGCTTAGATCCAGGTCGAGCGGAGGCGGGCACAGATACGCAGTATTTT.

The chain couples TRBV5-1 to TRBJ2-1, with D possibly TRBD1 on 6 matching bases. The CDR3 covers 14 residues. Trimming took off 0 bases at V and 7 bases at J, with 11 bases between the two ends. Germline V lookup: CDR1 SGHRS, CDR2 YFSETQ. CDR3 DNA: TGCGCCAGCAGCTTGGGGGCCCAGGGGAATGAGCAGTTCTTC. Translation: CASSLGAQGNEQFF.

This clone was counted a few times. The chain couples TRBV10-3 to TRBJ2-7; 9 bases align to TRBD1. Germline V gives CDR1 ENHRY, CDR2 SYGVKD. V lost 4 bases to trimming and J lost 4 bases; unmatched junction nucleotides: 5. The CDR3 has 14 amino acids. The CDR3 DNA follows: TGTGCCATCAGTGGCCCGGGACAGGGATACGAGCAGTACTTC. Translating gives CAISGPGQGYEQYF.

V usage is TRBV6-1 and J usage is TRBJ2-3, with D possibly being TRBD1 (6 bases). Germline lookup yields CDR1 MNHNS and CDR2 SASEGT. This CDR3 comprises 16 residues. The V and J ends lost 4 bases and 0 bases respectively, with 14 bases between them. The CDR3 DNA reads as TGTGCCAGCAGTGTACAGGGACCCCCTAGCACAGATACGCAGTATTTT. Protein: CASSVQGPPSTDTQYF.

This clone was observed once. The chain employs TRBV7-9 and TRBJ1-4; D might be TRBD1 (6 bases). Trimming left V 1 base short and J 2 bases short, with 11 bases between. The CDR3 is 16 residues long. Germline V lookup: CDR1 SEHNR, CDR2 FQNEAQ (reference sequence). The CDR3 here is CASSLGQGWTNEKLFF. For the CDR3, the DNA is TGTGCCAGCAGCTTAGGCCAGGGGTGGACTAATGAAAAACTGTTTTTT.

This sequence joins TRBV5-4 and TRBJ1-6; D uncertain. Germline CDR1 SGHNT, CDR2 YYREEE (reference sequence). This CDR3 spans 14 amino acids. V was trimmed by 4 bases and J by 5 bases, leaving 10 bases between them. CDR3 DNA sequence: TGTGCCAGCAGCGAGGCAGCAAATAATTCACCCCTCCACTTT. This codes for CASSEAANNSPLHF.

The V and J genes are TRBV7-2 and TRBJ2-5; perhaps TRBD2 as D (6 bases). Germline V gene data show CDR1 as SGHTA and CDR2 as FQGNSA. The V gene lost 7 bases and the J gene lost 3 bases, with 12 bases spanning the gap. CDR3 length: 13 residues. CDR3 sequence: CASTGRGKETQYF. DNA of the CDR3: TGTGCCAGCACCGGGAGAGGGAAAGAGACCCAGTACTTC.

This sequence joins TRBV18 and TRBJ1-1, with 12 bases lining up with TRBD1. The CDR3 totals 17 residues. CDR1 and CDR2 (germline): KGHSH, LQKENI. V dropped 3 bases and J dropped 1; count of bases not matched to a gene: 6. In DNA form, the CDR3 reads TGTGCCAGCTCACCCCTGGGACAGGGGGCCGGGAACACTGAAGCTTTCTTT. Amino acid sequence: CASSPLGQGAGNTEAFF.

This CDR3 reads CAISESSWGGRNEQYF. Here the CDR3 DNA reads TGTGCCATCAGTGAGTCGAGTTGGGGCGGGAGGAACGAGCAGTACTTC. The chain joins TRBV10-3 to TRBJ2-7, with 8 bases lining up with TRBD2. The CDR3 length is 16 residues. Germline loops: CDR1 ENHRY, CDR2 SYGVKD. V lost 0 bases, J lost 5 bases, and 9 bases stayed unmatched.

The chain is built from TRBV28 and TRBJ1-4, with D possibly being TRBD1 (6 bases). CDR1 MDHEN and CDR2 SYDVKM come from the germline V gene. V was shortened by 5 bases and J by 5 bases, with 18 bases between the two germline ends. The CDR3 extends over 16 amino acids. This CDR3 reads CASSPYPRGTNEKLFF. The CDR3 DNA sequence: TGTGCCAGCAGTCCCTACCCCAGGGGCACAAATGAAAAACTGTTTTTT.

This chain connects TRBV19 to TRBJ1-5; maybe TRBD1 (5 bases). This CDR3 region has 16 residues. Between the trimmed V and J ends, which lost 5 bases and 9 bases, there was a span of 23 bases. Germline V gene lookup returns CDR1 LNHDA and CDR2 SQIVND (reference sequence). This CDR3 is CASSAPRESGALPQHF. The CDR3 DNA sequence: TGTGCCAGTAGTGCCCCACGGGAGTCCGGGGCCCTGCCCCAGCATTTT.

This clone was detected once. The chain is built from TRBV10-3 and TRBJ2-1; D remains ambiguous. Germline-derived CDR1 and CDR2 are ENHRY and SYGVKD. The CDR3 length is 13 residues. The V end was cut by 1 base, the J end by 3 bases, with 4 bases between. The CDR3, as DNA: TGTGCCATCAGTGAGTACAACTACAATGAGCAGTTCTTC. It codes for CAISEYNYNEQFF.

This clone showed up just a few times. The chain combines TRBV9 with TRBJ2-7; weak D call: TRBD2 (5 bases). CDR1 is SGDLS, CDR2 YYNGEE, per germline. The CDR3 loop spans 13 amino acids. Trimming took 4 bases from V and 7 from J, leaving 15 bases between them. The CDR3 protein is CASSIRPSGEQYF. In nucleotides, the CDR3 is TGTGCCAGCAGCATCCGCCCTTCGGGGGAGCAGTACTTC.

J is TRBJ1-6 and V is TRBV28, with 8 bases that match TRBD1. The V segment lost 3 bases and the J segment 11 bases; nucleotides outside the gene matches: 9. Germline values: CDR1 MDHEN, CDR2 SYDVKM. The CDR3 has 15 residues. The DNA of the CDR3 is TGTGCCAGCAGTTTTGGGGACAGGCAATATCCACCCCTCCACTTT. It is translated as CASSFGDRQYPPLHF.

J is TRBJ2-5 and V is TRBV5-6; 7 bases agree with TRBD2. Per the germline V gene, CDR1 is SGHDT and CDR2 is YYEEEE. The CDR3 has 16 residues. The V and J ends lost 4 bases and 0 bases, in that order; junction bases with no gene match: 9. The CDR3, as DNA: TGTGCCAGCAGCCGATTTGGCGGGGGTTACCAAGAGACCCAGTACTTC. The encoded protein is CASSRFGGGYQETQYF. Variable domain in full (rest from reference TRBV5-6 and TRBJ2-5): DAGVTQSPTHLIKTRGQQVTLRCSPKSGHDTVSWYQQALGQGPQFIFQYYEEEERQRGNFPDRFSGHQFPNYSSELNVNALLLGDSALYLCASSRFGGGYQETQYFGPGTRLLVL.

This chain links TRBV27 with TRBJ1-6; D call uncertain. Between the trimmed V and J ends, which lost 6 bases and 4 bases, there was a span of 7 bases. Germline V gene lookup returns CDR1 MNHEY and CDR2 SMNVEV (reference sequence). This CDR3 has 13 amino acids. The CDR3 loop reads CASRWQYNSPLHF. CDR3 nucleotides: TGTGCCAGCAGATGGCAGTATAATTCACCCCTCCACTTT.

V usage is TRBV2 and J usage is TRBJ2-2; a weak D match, TRBD2 (5 bases). Germline CDR1 SNHLY, CDR2 FYNNEI. This CDR3 comprises 14 residues. Trimming pared 8 bases from V and 3 bases from J, leaving 13 bases between. The CDR3 coding sequence is TGTGCCAGCCTCGCGAGCGGCTACACCGGGGAGCTGTTTTTT. Its translation: CASLASGYTGELFF.

The V and J genes are TRBV29-1 and TRBJ2-5; 8 bases line up with TRBD2. Germline V gene lookup returns CDR1 SQVTM and CDR2 ANQGSEA. The junction had 0 bases not matched to a gene; V was cut back by 4 bases and J by 5 bases. The CDR3 is 11 amino acids. The CDR3 DNA reads as TGCAGCGTTGGACTAGCGGAGACCCAGTACTTC. This gives the protein CSVGLAETQYF. Full variable domain (outside the CDR3, taken from reference TRBV29-1 and TRBJ2-5): SAVISQKPSRDICQRGTSLTIQCQVDSQVTMMFWYRQQPGQSLTLIATANQGSEATYESGFVIDKFPISRPNLTFSTLTVSNMSPEDSSIYLCSVGLAETQYFGPGTRLLVL.

The chain has TRBV7-3 and TRBJ2-7, with 9 nucleotides matching TRBD1. Unmatched junction bases numbered 10, after V lost 5 bases and J lost 5 bases. This CDR3 comprises 15 residues. Germline lookup yields CDR1 SGHTA and CDR2 FQGTGA. CDR3 in DNA: TGTGCCAGCAGCCCCGGGGGACAGGGCACCAACGAGCAGTACTTC. Amino acids: CASSPGGQGTNEQYF.

V is TRBV7-2 and J is TRBJ1-2, with D possibly TRBD1 on 6 matching bases. Germline CDR1 and CDR2: SGHTA and FQGNSA. V dropped 0 bases and J dropped 1 base, with 12 bases sitting between them. The CDR3 length is 16 residues. DNA of the CDR3: TGTGCCAGCAGCTTAGCGTGGGACACTATTAACTATGGCTACACCTTC. Amino acids: CASSLAWDTINYGYTF. Full variable domain (remainder filled in from reference TRBV7-2 and TRBJ1-2): GAGVSQSPSNKVTEKGKDVELRCDPISGHTALYWYRQSLGQGLEFLIYFQGNSAPDKSGLPSDRFSAERTGGSVSTLTIQRTQQEDSAVYLCASSLAWDTINYGYTFGSGTRLTVV.

This chain joins TRBV29-1 and TRBJ2-1; tentatively, D is TRBD2 (6 bases). V lost 5 bases and J 0 bases, leaving 11 bases between the germline ends. Germline V gives CDR1 SQVTM, CDR2 ANQGSEA. The CDR3 has 14 amino acids. The CDR3 nucleotides read TGCAGCGTTCTAGCGAGGAGCTCCTACAATGAGCAGTTCTTC. Translation: CSVLARSSYNEQFF.

The chain combines TRBV15 with TRBJ1-1; weak D call: TRBD1 (5 bases). Germline V gene sequence: CDR1 LNHNV, CDR2 YYDKDF (reference sequence). This CDR3 contains 16 residues. V gave up 7 bases and J gave up 2 bases, with 20 bases separating them. CDR3: CATKGTDRGKNTEAFF. The CDR3 DNA reads TGTGCCACCAAGGGGACCGACCGGGGGAAAAACACTGAAGCTTTCTTT.

This clone has at least ten counts. The rearrangement joins TRBV6-2 or TRBV6-3 to TRBJ1-5; TRBD1 is a possible D gene (6 bases). V lost 4 bases to trimming and J lost 7 bases, with 23 bases between them. This CDR3 has 17 amino acids. Germline assignment: CDR1 MNHEY and CDR2 SVGEGT. The CDR3 DNA is TGTGCCAGCAGTTTCTCCCTCACGGGGGGCTCGCGGCAGCCCCAGCATTTT. Translating gives CASSFSLTGGSRQPQHF.

The chain couples TRBV28 to TRBJ2-2; TRBD2 aligns across 12 bases. Germline V CDR1 and CDR2: MDHEN, SYDVKM. This CDR3 comprises 19 residues. V gave up 5 bases and J gave up 5 bases; unmatched junction bases: 15. The CDR3 reads CASSPTLLAGGPGTGELFF. CDR3 DNA: TGTGCCAGCAGTCCGACGCTTCTAGCGGGAGGGCCGGGAACCGGGGAGCTGTTTTTT.

This clone was seen once. The chain is built from TRBV5-1 and TRBJ2-7; TRBD1 matches 8 bases. The V gene end was trimmed by 3 bases and the J gene end by 2 bases; junction bases not matched to a gene: 4. The CDR3 runs 14 residues. Per the germline V gene, CDR1 is SGHRS and CDR2 is YFSETQ. The CDR3 sequence: CASSSLTGAYEQYF. For the CDR3, the DNA is TGCGCCAGCAGCTCGTTGACAGGGGCCTACGAGCAGTACTTC.